The 5 T cell receptor beta chains in this list originate from one sample, sequenced in a study of blood T cells in healthy people across ages. Using a J-beta primer mix together with a sample-barcoded 5' primer, a second PCR was run for roughly 7 to 12 cycles. Using its own MiXCR run on the 5' RACE reads, TCRdb lists one record per CDR3 protein. The sample lists roughly 720,000 distinct CDR3 sequences, about 53% occurring once. Material for sequencing was blood. The receptor set was obtained from a man older than 75 in good health.

This clonotype was recorded a few times. V usage is TRBV20-1 and J usage is TRBJ2-6, with D maybe TRBD2 (5 bases). Germline V gene data show CDR1 as DFQATT and CDR2 as SNEGSKA (reference sequence). This CDR3 has 18 residues. Trimming removed 1 base from V and 0 bases from J, with 16 bases in between. CDR3 in amino acids: CSARGPDSPSSGANVLTF. In nucleotides, the CDR3 is TGCAGTGCTAGAGGACCGGACTCGCCAAGCTCTGGGGCCAACGTCCTGACTTTC.

This clonotype was detected only a few times. The J gene is TRBJ1-2, the V gene TRBV7-9, with D uncertain. Germline values: CDR1 SEHNR, CDR2 FQNEAQ (reference sequence). There are 14 residues in the CDR3. The ends were cut back, 5 bases at V and 4 bases at J, with 14 bases in the middle. CDR3 DNA: TGTGCCAGCAGCCCGGGCCTCACGGGCTATGGCTACACCTTC. This encodes CASSPGLTGYGYTF. Variable domain in full (rest from reference TRBV7-9 and TRBJ1-2): DTGVSQNPRHKITKRGQNVTFRCDPISEHNRLYWYRQTLGQGPEFLTYFQNEAQLEKSRLLSDRFSAERPKGSFSTLEIQRTEQGDSAMYLCASSPGLTGYGYTFGSGTRLTVV.

The CDR3 nucleotides read TGTGCCAGCAGTCTCGGGGGCAGGTCTGCCTACGAGCAGTACTTC. It encodes CASSLGGRSAYEQYF. The genes are TRBV28 and TRBJ2-7; TRBD1 or TRBD2 may be the D gene (6 bases each). The germline V gene encodes CDR1 MDHEN and CDR2 SYDVKM. There are 15 residues in the CDR3. The V and J ends lost 5 bases and 2 bases respectively, with 16 bases between them.

The rearrangement links TRBV20-1 to TRBJ2-7; 9 bases agree with TRBD2. Germline CDR1 reads DFQATT; CDR2 reads SNEGSKA (reference sequence). The CDR3 has 17 amino acids. With V trimmed by 3 bases and J by 2 bases, 14 bases remained unmatched. The CDR3 coding sequence is TGCAGTGCTAGTGGAGACCTATATAGCGGGGGAACCTACGAGCAGTACTTC. This translates into CSASGDLYSGGTYEQYF.

This clonotype appeared a single time. V gene TRBV2 combines with J gene TRBJ2-7; no definite D call. Germline assignment: CDR1 SNHLY and CDR2 FYNNEI. Trimming shortened V by 2 bases and J by 6 bases, and 8 bases separated the two germline ends. The CDR3 contains 12 residues. This chain's CDR3 is CASSERVSEQYF. The CDR3 DNA is TGTGCCAGCAGTGAAAGAGTAAGCGAGCAGTACTTC. Supplemented by reference TRBV2 and TRBJ2-7, the full variable domain reads EPEVTQTPSHQVTQMGQEVILRCVPISNHLYFYWYRQILGQKVEFLVSFYNNEISEKSEIFDDQFSVERPDGSNFTLKIRSTKLEDSAMYFCASSERVSEQYFGPGTRLTVT.